This is a list of T cell receptor beta chains from one sample in a study of CD4 and CD8 cells across lung adenocarcinoma regions. TCRdb re-derived calls from the PCR reads in MiXCR, one entry per CDR3 protein. The table lists 20,000 to 25,000 distinct CDR3 sequences, around half of them singletons. The sample taken for sequencing was CD8+ T cells from the center of a lung tumor. These receptor sequences come from a female donor with lung adenocarcinoma. The CD4 and CD8 labels of this study may be unreliable. Each CDR3 is given with its conserved first and last residue. The D gene is left open where the match is weak. Size values are once, few and many counts, or a class for expanded clones, and some rows have none.

size: few; J: TRBJ2-5; D: .; V: TRBV27; length: 13; CDR3: CASKKPGRETQYF; DNA: TGTGCCAGCAAGAAGCCAGGGCGCGAGACCCAGTACTTC
size: .; J: TRBJ2-4; D: .; V: TRBV10-1; length: 14; CDR3: CGSTELGAEGIQYF; DNA: TGCGGCAGCACTGAGCTGGGAGCAGAGGGCATTCAGTACTTC
size: few; J: TRBJ1-5; D: .; V: TRBV14; length: 13; CDR3: CASSPGLGRPQHF; DNA: TGTGCCAGCAGCCCAGGGCTGGGGAGGCCCCAGCATTTT
size: large; J: TRBJ2-4; D: .; V: TRBV6-1; length: 16; CDR3: CASSDERRLAKNIQYF; DNA: TGTGCCAGCAGTGACGAAAGACGGCTAGCCAAAAACATTCAGTACTTC
size: .; J: TRBJ1-5; D: .; V: TRBV10-1; length: 13; CDR3: CASSENVDQPQHF; DNA: TGCGCCAGCAGTGAGAACGTGGATCAGCCCCAGCATTTT
size: few; J: TRBJ1-4; D: TRBD1; V: TRBV28; length: 14; CDR3: CASKAGTGGEKLFF; DNA: TGTGCCAGCAAGGCCGGGACAGGGGGGGAAAAACTGTTTTTT
size: few; J: TRBJ2-3; D: TRBD2; V: TRBV7-2; length: 19; CDR3: CASSLGSLTGTSMRDTQYF; DNA: TGTGCCAGCAGCTTAGGTAGCCTGACCGGGACTAGCATGCGAGATACGCAGTATTTT
size: .; J: TRBJ2-2; D: TRBD2; V: TRBV10-2; length: 15; CDR3: CASSTSGRAVGELFF; DNA: TGCGCCAGCAGTACTAGCGGGAGGGCCGTCGGGGAGCTGTTTTTT
size: .; J: TRBJ2-2; D: .; V: TRBV6-1; length: 14; CDR3: CASRIKSRTGALFF; DNA: TGTGCCAGCCGGATCAAGAGTCGGACCGGGGCGCTGTTTTTT
size: .; J: TRBJ2-2; D: .; V: TRBV5-1; length: 16; CDR3: CASSLARASNTGELFF; DNA: TGCGCCAGCAGCTTGGCCAGGGCATCGAACACCGGGGAGCTGTTTTTT
size: many; J: TRBJ1-1; D: .; V: TRBV10-1; length: 15; CDR3: CASRRSRNTNTEAFF; DNA: TGCGCCAGCAGGAGATCCAGGAACACGAACACTGAAGCTTTCTTT
size: .; J: TRBJ2-5; D: .; V: TRBV6-1; length: 14; CDR3: CASSVLQVEETQYF; DNA: TGTGCCAGCAGTGTATTACAGGTGGAAGAGACCCAGTACTTC
size: .; J: TRBJ2-2; D: TRBD2; V: TRBV3-1; length: 17; CDR3: CASKGGRGRPNTGELFF; DNA: TGTGCCAGCAAGGGGGGCCGCGGGAGGCCGAACACCGGGGAGCTGTTTTTT
size: .; J: TRBJ2-3; D: .; V: TRBV28; length: 13; CDR3: CASSSRTTDTQYF; DNA: TGTGCCAGCAGTTCCAGGACCACGGATACGCAGTATTTT
size: few; J: TRBJ2-3; D: TRBD1; V: TRBV27; length: 16; CDR3: CASTVRGRGGTDTQYF; DNA: TGTGCCAGCACCGTCAGGGGGCGCGGGGGCACAGATACGCAGTATTTT
size: .; J: TRBJ1-2; D: .; V: TRBV10-2; length: 14; CDR3: CASKDEVGGYGYTF; DNA: TGCGCCAGCAAGGACGAGGTTGGGGGATATGGCTACACCTTC
size: .; J: TRBJ2-5; D: .; V: TRBV27; length: 12; CDR3: CASSRVGQTQYF; DNA: TGTGCCAGCAGTCGGGTGGGGCAGACCCAGTACTTC
size: .; J: TRBJ2-5; D: .; V: TRBV2; length: 12; CDR3: CASSAGTETQYF; DNA: TGTGCCAGCAGTGCAGGGACAGAGACCCAGTACTTC
size: .; J: TRBJ2-7; D: .; V: TRBV10-1; length: 14; CDR3: CASSGQAVTYEQYF; DNA: TGCGCCAGCAGTGGGCAGGCAGTCACCTACGAGCAGTACTTC
size: .; J: TRBJ1-6; D: .; V: TRBV6-1; length: 12; CDR3: CASSEFGGPLHF; DNA: TGTGCCAGCAGTGAATTTGGGGGACCCCTCCACTTT
size: few; J: TRBJ2-5; D: .; V: TRBV27; length: 13; CDR3: CASRGRDQETQYF; DNA: TGTGCCAGCAGGGGCCGTGACCAAGAGACCCAGTACTTC
size: .; J: TRBJ2-2; D: .; V: TRBV27; length: 16; CDR3: CASSSQGCGNTGELFF; DNA: TGTGCCAGCAGCTCTCAGGGCTGTGGGAACACCGGGGAGCTGTTTTTT
size: .; J: TRBJ2-4; D: .; V: TRBV27; length: 16; CDR3: CASSFSGPCTKDIQYF; DNA: TGTGCCAGCAGTTTCTCGGGGCCGTGTACCAAAGATATTCAGTACTTC
size: medium-sized; J: TRBJ1-2; D: .; V: TRBV10-1; length: 18; CDR3: CASSESRWRPPVYYGYTF; DNA: TGCGCCAGCAGTGAGTCACGATGGCGACCCCCGGTTTACTATGGCTACACCTTC
size: .; J: TRBJ2-5; D: TRBD2; V: TRBV10-3; length: 15; CDR3: CAMGDGAGDLETQYF; DNA: TGTGCCATGGGGGACGGGGCGGGAGACCTAGAGACCCAGTACTTT
size: few; J: TRBJ2-6; D: .; V: TRBV6-1; length: 15; CDR3: CASGLVASGANVLTF; DNA: TGTGCCAGCGGGCTAGTCGCTTCTGGGGCCAACGTCCTGACTTTC
size: .; J: TRBJ2-2; D: TRBD2; V: TRBV27; length: 17; CDR3: CATRRGLAGTNTDKQFF; DNA: TGTGCCACCCGGCGGGGACTAGCGGGGACGAACACCGATAAGCAGTTTTTT
size: many; J: TRBJ2-2; D: TRBD2; V: TRBV25-1; length: 16; CDR3: CASSATGTSGTGELFF; DNA: TGTGCCAGCAGCGCTACCGGGACTAGCGGGACCGGGGAGCTGTTTTTT
size: .; J: TRBJ2-5; D: .; V: TRBV7-8; length: 16; CDR3: CASSLLLTEEPGTQYF; DNA: TGTGCCAGCAGCTTACTTCTGACTGAAGAACCCGGGACCCAGTACTTC
size: .; J: TRBJ2-5; D: .; V: TRBV27; length: 16; CDR3: CASRGRGGGEQDTQYF; DNA: TGTGCCAGCAGGGGGCGCGGGGGCGGGGAGCAAGATACGCAGTACTTC
size: .; J: TRBJ2-1; D: .; V: TRBV6-1; length: 15; CDR3: CASSPLQGMVNEQFF; DNA: TGTGCCAGCAGTCCATTACAGGGTATGGTGAATGAGCAGTTCTTC
size: once; J: TRBJ2-1; D: TRBD2; V: TRBV5-1; length: 16; CDR3: CASSLTGLAGGNEQFF; DNA: TGCGCCAGCAGCTTGACCGGCCTAGCGGGAGGCAATGAGCAGTTCTTC
size: medium-sized; J: TRBJ2-1; D: .; V: TRBV27; length: 15; CDR3: CASSLYRSTINEQFF; DNA: TGTGCCAGCAGTTTATATAGGAGCACCATCAATGAGCAGTTCTTC
size: .; J: TRBJ2-2; D: .; V: TRBV6-1; length: 16; CDR3: CASSVRGGVNTDAQFF; DNA: TGTGCCAGCAGTGTGCGAGGGGGTGTGAACACCGATGCGCAGTTTTTT
size: .; J: TRBJ2-1; D: .; V: TRBV6-5; length: 17; CDR3: CASSLNPDSSSYNEQFF; DNA: TGTGCCAGCAGTTTGAATCCCGATTCTAGCTCCTACAATGAGCAGTTCTTC
size: .; J: TRBJ2-1; D: TRBD2; V: TRBV27; length: 14; CDR3: CASRMGGSYNEQFF; DNA: TGTGCCAGCAGAATGGGGGGGTCCTACAATGAGCAGTTCTTC
size: .; J: TRBJ2-1; D: TRBD2; V: TRBV6-1; length: 14; CDR3: CASSKSGSSHEQFF; DNA: TGTGCCAGCAGTAAGAGCGGGAGTAGCCATGAGCAGTTCTTC
size: many; J: TRBJ2-7; D: .; V: TRBV28; length: 14; CDR3: CASSLVQGPYEQYF; DNA: TGTGCCAGCAGTTTGGTCCAGGGACCCTACGAGCAGTACTTC
size: .; J: TRBJ2-3; D: .; V: TRBV25-1; length: 15; CDR3: CASSARGGAKDTQYF; DNA: TGTGCCAGCAGTGCGAGGGGGGGAGCCAAAGACACTCAGTATTTC
size: few; J: TRBJ2-2; D: .; V: TRBV7-8; length: 14; CDR3: CASSFAQTSGELFF; DNA: TGTGCCAGCAGCTTCGCCCAGACATCCGGGGAGCTGTTTTTT
size: .; J: TRBJ2-1; D: TRBD2; V: TRBV6-5; length: 13; CDR3: CASKEVGGSEQFF; DNA: TGTGCCAGCAAGGAGGTCGGGGGGTCTGAGCAGTTCTTC
size: .; J: TRBJ2-3; D: .; V: TRBV12-3/TRBV12-4; length: 15; CDR3: CASSSSGVSTDAQYF; DNA: TGTGCCAGCAGCTCATCGGGTGTGAGCACAGATGCGCAGTACTTT
size: .; J: TRBJ2-1; D: TRBD2; V: TRBV6-5; length: 17; CDR3: CASSFWTSGDSYNEQFF; DNA: TGTGCCAGCAGTTTCTGGACTAGCGGGGACTCCTACAATGAGCAGTTCTTC
size: few; J: TRBJ2-3; D: .; V: TRBV6-2/TRBV6-3; length: 13; CDR3: CASTFKRGATQYF; DNA: TGTGCCAGCACCTTTAAACGGGGGGCTACGCAGTATTTT
size: large; J: TRBJ2-3; D: TRBD2; V: TRBV6-1; length: 18; CDR3: CASSEAGLAGASTDTQYF; DNA: TGTGCCAGCAGTGAAGCGGGACTAGCGGGAGCGAGCACAGATACGCAGTATTTT
size: few; J: TRBJ1-1; D: .; V: TRBV20-1; length: 13; CDR3: CSARRQLNTEAFF; DNA: TGCAGTGCTAGAAGACAGCTAAACACTGAAGCTTTCTTT
size: many; J: TRBJ2-1; D: .; V: TRBV27; length: 16; CDR3: CASSLSGSKLYNEQFF; DNA: TGTGCCAGCAGTTTATCGGGGAGCAAACTCTACAATGAGCAGTTCTTC
size: .; J: TRBJ1-1; D: TRBD1; V: TRBV25-1; length: 14; CDR3: CASSLQTGMAEAFF; DNA: TGTGCCAGCAGCTTACAGACAGGGATGGCTGAAGCTTTCTTT
size: few; J: TRBJ2-2; D: .; V: TRBV10-1; length: 15; CDR3: CASSGTRQNTGELFF; DNA: TGCGCCAGCAGTGGAACTCGACAAAACACCGGGGAGCTGTTTTTT
size: .; J: TRBJ2-2; D: .; V: TRBV4-1; length: 15; CDR3: CASSNLTGNTGELFF; DNA: TGCGCCAGCAGCAACCTGACAGGGAACACCGGGGAGCTGTTTTTT
size: few; J: TRBJ2-3; D: .; V: TRBV6-5; length: 12; CDR3: CASSYSGDTQYF; DNA: TGTGCCAGCAGTTACTCTGGAGATACGCAGTATTTT
size: .; J: TRBJ2-4; D: .; V: TRBV6-1; length: 15; CDR3: CARGGGGGAQNIQYF; DNA: TGTGCCAGGGGTGGTGGGGGCGGTGCCCAAAACATTCAGTACTTC
size: many; J: TRBJ2-3; D: TRBD2; V: TRBV5-1; length: 15; CDR3: CASSLLTSEADTQYF; DNA: TGCGCCAGCAGCTTGTTAACTAGCGAGGCAGATACGCAGTATTTT
size: .; J: TRBJ2-5; D: .; V: TRBV5-1; length: 16; CDR3: CASSLAGLRGENTQYF; DNA: TGCGCCAGCAGCTTGGCAGGTCTGAGGGGAGAAAACACCCAGTACTTC
size: .; J: TRBJ2-1; D: .; V: TRBV7-3; length: 15; CDR3: CASSLSHYRDNEQFF; DNA: TGTGCCAGCAGCTTAAGCCATTACCGAGACAATGAGCAGTTCTTC
size: .; J: TRBJ2-1; D: .; V: TRBV14; length: 13; CDR3: CASSRPGWDEQFF; DNA: TGTGCCAGCAGCCGCCCAGGATGGGATGAGCAGTTCTTC
size: many; J: TRBJ2-2; D: TRBD2; V: TRBV7-6; length: 16; CDR3: CASSLGSGGGTGELFF; DNA: TGTGCCAGCAGCTTAGGTAGCGGGGGCGGCACCGGGGAGCTGTTTTTT
size: many; J: TRBJ2-3; D: TRBD2; V: TRBV3-1; length: 16; CDR3: CASSLRPGTRSDTQYF; DNA: TGTGCCAGCAGCCTCCGCCCTGGGACTAGATCAGATACGCAGTATTTT
size: .; J: TRBJ2-5; D: TRBD1; V: TRBV6-4; length: 13; CDR3: CASSPGTGYTQYF; DNA: TGTGCCAGCAGCCCCGGGACAGGGTACACCCAGTACTTC